The rows below give T cell receptor beta chains drawn from one sample of a study of blood T cell repertoires in COVID-19. The assay was immunoSEQ multiplex PCR, and TCRdb's table has in-frame clones only and misses some. The repertoire consists of approximately 30,000 clones, with 89% occurring once and the leading ten covering about 0.55%. Sample: peripheral blood. Receptors originate from a woman aged 40-49 years with active or convalescent COVID-19. CDR3s include the opening cysteine and the closing phenylalanine or tryptophan. The D gene is left open where the match is weak. Expanded clones are given a class, and other clones once, few, many or no size at all.

v_gene: TRBV29-1
abundance: .
j_gene: TRBJ1-4
d_gene: .
CDR3aa: CSVRERVVGEKLFF
CDR3nt: TGCAGCGTCCGAGAACGAGTGGTTGGTGAAAAACTGTTTTTT

v_gene: TRBV12-3/TRBV12-4
abundance: .
j_gene: TRBJ1-1
d_gene: .
CDR3aa: CASSLTLNTEAFF
CDR3nt: TGTGCCAGCAGTCTAACCCTGAACACTGAAGCTTTCTTT

v_gene: TRBV7-2
abundance: .
j_gene: TRBJ2-5
d_gene: TRBD2
CDR3aa: CASSGGGTSGQETQYF
CDR3nt: TGTGCCAGCAGCGGAGGGGGGACTAGCGGTCAAGAGACCCAGTACTTC

v_gene: TRBV5-8
abundance: .
j_gene: TRBJ1-3
d_gene: .
CDR3aa: CASSRRVTGNTIYF
CDR3nt: TGTGCCAGCAGCCGGCGGGTCACTGGAAACACCATATATTTT

v_gene: TRBV7-9
abundance: .
j_gene: TRBJ1-1
d_gene: TRBD1
CDR3aa: CASSLARLRDRTLNTEAFF
CDR3nt: TGTGCCAGCAGCTTAGCGCGCCTCCGGGACAGAACTCTGAACACTGAAGCTTTCTTT

v_gene: TRBV4-1
abundance: .
j_gene: TRBJ1-5
d_gene: .
CDR3aa: CASSPYWDTQNQPQHF
CDR3nt: TGCGCCAGCAGCCCGTACTGGGACACTCAAAATCAGCCCCAGCATTTT

v_gene: TRBV2
abundance: .
j_gene: TRBJ1-5
d_gene: .
CDR3aa: CASRPGEDQPQHF
CDR3nt: TGTGCCAGCCGACCGGGGGAGGATCAGCCCCAGCATTTT

v_gene: TRBV9
abundance: .
j_gene: TRBJ1-6
d_gene: TRBD1
CDR3aa: CASSAWMDRGLSPLHF
CDR3nt: TGTGCCAGCAGCGCCTGGATGGACAGGGGGCTGTCACCCCTCCACTTT

v_gene: TRBV30
abundance: once
j_gene: TRBJ1-2
d_gene: .
CDR3aa: CAWSTSRRTSDYGYTF
CDR3nt: TGTGCCTGGAGTACCTCTCGGCGGACATCGGACTATGGCTACACCTTC

v_gene: TRBV5-1
abundance: once
j_gene: TRBJ1-1
d_gene: .
CDR3aa: CASSLGTVNTEAFF
CDR3nt: TGCGCCAGCAGCTTGGGGACAGTTAACACTGAAGCTTTCTTT

v_gene: TRBV7-2
abundance: .
j_gene: TRBJ2-7
d_gene: TRBD2
CDR3aa: CASSHTPGLAGGPIVEQYF
CDR3nt: TGTGCCAGCAGCCACACACCCGGACTAGCGGGGGGGCCGATTGTCGAGCAGTACTTC

v_gene: TRBV29-1
abundance: .
j_gene: TRBJ1-3
d_gene: .
CDR3aa: CSVQTTGNTIYF
CDR3nt: TGCAGCGTCCAGACTACTGGAAACACCATATATTTT

v_gene: TRBV4-2
abundance: .
j_gene: TRBJ2-7
d_gene: TRBD2
CDR3aa: CASSLLAGGYEQYF
CDR3nt: TGTGCCAGCAGCCTCCTAGCGGGGGGCTACGAGCAGTACTTC

v_gene: TRBV5-6
abundance: .
j_gene: TRBJ2-1
d_gene: .
CDR3aa: CASSLGLRVGEQFF
CDR3nt: TGTGCCAGCAGCTTGGGGCTCAGGGTTGGTGAGCAGTTCTTC

v_gene: TRBV18
abundance: .
j_gene: TRBJ2-3
d_gene: .
CDR3aa: CASSPPPSSTDTQYF
CDR3nt: TGTGCCAGCTCACCACCCCCCTCGAGCACAGATACGCAGTATTTT

v_gene: TRBV21-1
abundance: .
j_gene: TRBJ1-1
d_gene: .
CDR3aa: CASSKCPIVGEGLTEAFF
CDR3nt: TGTGCCAGCAGCAAATGCCCAATTGTGGGGGAGGGCCTCACTGAAGCTTTCTTT

v_gene: TRBV4-2
abundance: .
j_gene: TRBJ2-7
d_gene: .
CDR3aa: CASSQDLHSADFSYEQYF
CDR3nt: TGTGCCAGCAGCCAAGATTTGCATTCGGCAGACTTCTCCTACGAGCAGTACTTC

v_gene: TRBV6-6
abundance: .
j_gene: TRBJ2-7
d_gene: .
CDR3aa: CAAWGVGYEQYF
CDR3nt: TGTGCCGCCTGGGGGGTGGGCTACGAGCAGTACTTC

v_gene: TRBV11-2
abundance: few
j_gene: TRBJ2-7
d_gene: .
CDR3aa: CASSLHPNYEQYF
CDR3nt: TGTGCCAGCAGCTTACACCCTAACTACGAGCAGTACTTC

v_gene: TRBV7-3
abundance: .
j_gene: TRBJ2-3
d_gene: TRBD2
CDR3aa: CASSQGGSADTQYF
CDR3nt: TGTGCCAGCAGCCAGGGCGGGAGCGCAGATACGCAGTATTTT

v_gene: TRBV29-1
abundance: .
j_gene: TRBJ1-4
d_gene: .
CDR3aa: CSVESGGGDEKLFF
CDR3nt: TGCAGCGTTGAATCTGGGGGGGGCGATGAAAAACTGTTTTTT

v_gene: TRBV24-1
abundance: .
j_gene: TRBJ1-1
d_gene: .
CDR3aa: CATSDPTTGNTEAFF
CDR3nt: TGTGCCACCAGTGATCCAACGACGGGGAACACTGAAGCTTTCTTT

v_gene: TRBV7-6
abundance: .
j_gene: TRBJ2-3
d_gene: TRBD1
CDR3aa: CASSFGTGGTDTQYF
CDR3nt: TGTGCCAGCAGCTTCGGGACAGGGGGCACAGATACGCAGTATTTT

v_gene: TRBV27
abundance: .
j_gene: TRBJ1-4
d_gene: .
CDR3aa: CASSLGVVANEKLFF
CDR3nt: TGTGCCAGCAGTTTGGGTGTAGTAGCGAATGAAAAACTGTTTTTT

v_gene: TRBV3-1/TRBV3-2
abundance: .
j_gene: TRBJ2-1
d_gene: .
CDR3aa: CASSPLGASYNEQFF
CDR3nt: TGTGCCAGCAGCCCTCTGGGGGCCTCCTACAATGAGCAGTTCTTC

v_gene: TRBV7-3
abundance: .
j_gene: TRBJ2-2
d_gene: TRBD1
CDR3aa: CASRLDRGNTGELFF
CDR3nt: TGTGCCAGCAGACTGGACAGGGGGAACACCGGGGAGCTGTTTTTT

v_gene: TRBV5-5
abundance: .
j_gene: TRBJ2-7
d_gene: .
CDR3aa: CASSFRQETYEQYF
CDR3nt: TGTGCCAGCAGCTTCCGACAGGAGACCTACGAGCAGTACTTC

v_gene: TRBV11-3
abundance: .
j_gene: TRBJ1-6
d_gene: .
CDR3aa: CASSLRRESPLHF
CDR3nt: TGTGCCAGCAGCTTAAGGAGGGAATCACCCCTCCACTTT

v_gene: TRBV7-3
abundance: .
j_gene: TRBJ1-6
d_gene: .
CDR3aa: CASSYRIDSPLHF
CDR3nt: TGTGCCAGCAGTTACAGGATTGATTCACCCCTCCACTTT

v_gene: TRBV5-1
abundance: once
j_gene: TRBJ2-1
d_gene: TRBD1
CDR3aa: CASSLEDGTGSLRHNNEQFF
CDR3nt: TGCGCCAGCAGCCTGGAGGACGGGACAGGGTCCCTCCGTCACAACAATGAGCAGTTCTTC

v_gene: TRBV5-1
abundance: .
j_gene: TRBJ2-5
d_gene: TRBD2
CDR3aa: CASSFATGGLASGRAIQETQYF
CDR3nt: TGCGCCAGCAGCTTCGCCACAGGGGGCCTGGCTAGCGGGAGGGCTATTCAAGAGACCCAGTACTTC

v_gene: TRBV28
abundance: .
j_gene: TRBJ2-7
d_gene: TRBD1
CDR3aa: CASSPSSGTGGHEQYF
CDR3nt: TGTGCCAGCAGTCCTTCGTCCGGGACAGGGGGTCACGAGCAGTACTTC

v_gene: TRBV7-3
abundance: .
j_gene: TRBJ2-2
d_gene: .
CDR3aa: CASSSSNTGELFF
CDR3nt: TGTGCCAGCAGCTCATCAAACACCGGGGAGCTGTTTTTT

v_gene: TRBV18
abundance: .
j_gene: TRBJ2-2
d_gene: .
CDR3aa: CASSPPARGRNTGELFF
CDR3nt: TGTGCCAGCTCACCACCGGCGCGGGGGCGAAACACCGGGGAGCTGTTTTTT

v_gene: TRBV3-1/TRBV3-2
abundance: .
j_gene: TRBJ2-2
d_gene: .
CDR3aa: CASVSVGRGVPGELFF
CDR3nt: TGTGCCAGCGTGAGTGTAGGAAGGGGTGTTCCCGGGGAGCTGTTTTTT

v_gene: TRBV27
abundance: .
j_gene: TRBJ1-2
d_gene: TRBD1
CDR3aa: CASSSLTGDYGYTF
CDR3nt: TGTGCCAGCAGTTCCCTGACAGGGGACTATGGCTACACCTTC

v_gene: TRBV27
abundance: .
j_gene: TRBJ2-3
d_gene: .
CDR3aa: CASSLYGDLGPSDTQYF
CDR3nt: TGTGCCAGCAGTTTATACGGGGATTTAGGCCCATCAGATACGCAGTATTTT

v_gene: TRBV7-6
abundance: .
j_gene: TRBJ1-4
d_gene: TRBD1
CDR3aa: CASSSFRDSHRLREKLFF
CDR3nt: TGTGCCAGCAGTAGTTTCAGGGACAGCCACCGCCTAAGGGAAAAACTGTTTTTT

v_gene: TRBV19
abundance: .
j_gene: TRBJ2-7
d_gene: .
CDR3aa: CASNGGSSYEQYF
CDR3nt: TGTGCCAGTAACGGGGGAAGCTCCTACGAGCAGTACTTC

v_gene: TRBV28
abundance: .
j_gene: TRBJ1-5
d_gene: .
CDR3aa: CASSPWGEGNQPQHF
CDR3nt: TGTGCCAGCAGCCCTTGGGGAGAGGGCAATCAGCCCCAGCATTTT

v_gene: TRBV28
abundance: .
j_gene: TRBJ2-5
d_gene: .
CDR3aa: CASSPQETQYF
CDR3nt: TGTGCCAGCAGTCCACAAGAGACCCAGTACTTC